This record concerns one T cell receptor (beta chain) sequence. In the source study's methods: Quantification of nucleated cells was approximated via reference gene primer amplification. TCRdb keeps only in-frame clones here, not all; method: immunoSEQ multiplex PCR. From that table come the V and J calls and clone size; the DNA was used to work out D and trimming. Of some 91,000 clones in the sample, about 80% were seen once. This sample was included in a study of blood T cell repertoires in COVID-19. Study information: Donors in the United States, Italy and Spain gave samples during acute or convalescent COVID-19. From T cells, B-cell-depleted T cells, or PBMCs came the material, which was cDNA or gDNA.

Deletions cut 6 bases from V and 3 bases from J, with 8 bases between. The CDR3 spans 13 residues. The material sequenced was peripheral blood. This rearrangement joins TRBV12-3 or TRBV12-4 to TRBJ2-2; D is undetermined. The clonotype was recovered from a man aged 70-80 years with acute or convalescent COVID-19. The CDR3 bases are TGTGCCAGCAGCACTGATGACACCGGGGAGCTGTTTTTT. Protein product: CASSTDDTGELFF.